The next 24 T cell receptor beta chains were all read from a single sample in a study of T cells after yellow fever vaccination. TCRdb fed the 5' RACE reads into MiXCR, producing one record per CDR3 protein. The sample yields around 590,000 distinct CDR3 sequences, more than 9% seen once. Sequencing was performed on PBMCs, taken on the day of the yellow fever booster vaccination. These receptors all stem from a man under 40 who received the YFV17D yellow fever vaccine.

The chain has TRBV21-1 and TRBJ2-4; the table's D call, TRBD2, has no DNA check behind it. TRBV21-1 constitutes a pseudogene. The CDR3 is 19 residues long. The CDR3 sequence: CASSKKGAGGPRAKNIQYF. The DNA for the CDR3 is TGTGCCAGCAGCAAAAAAGGAGCGGGAGGCCCCCGCGCCAAAAACATTCAGTACTTC.

This chain uses TRBV5-1 with TRBJ2-5; D is tentatively TRBD1 or TRBD2 (5 bases each). Germline assignment: CDR1 SGHRS and CDR2 YFSETQ. Trimming shortened V by 4 bases and J by 5 bases, and 18 bases separated the two germline ends. The length of the CDR3 is 15 residues. The CDR3 loop is CASSGGPYWGETQYF. CDR3 nucleotide sequence: TGCGCCAGCAGCGGGGGACCGTATTGGGGGGAGACCCAGTACTTC.

V gene TRBV28 combines with J gene TRBJ2-1; D could derive from TRBD1 or TRBD2 (5 bases each). The V gene lost 5 bases and the J gene lost 6 bases, with 14 bases spanning the gap. The CDR3 runs to 14 residues. Germline loops: CDR1 MDHEN, CDR2 SYDVKM. The CDR3 loop reads CASSGTTGGNEQFF. CDR3 nucleotides: TGTGCCAGCAGTGGAACAACAGGAGGCAATGAGCAGTTCTTC.

This clonotype came up a few times. The CDR3 DNA follows: TGTGCCAGCCGACAGTCTTTTGGGACAGATACGCAGTATTTT. It codes for CASRQSFGTDTQYF. The rearrangement uses TRBV18 and TRBJ2-3; a possible D gene is TRBD1 (5 bases). Germline assignment: CDR1 KGHSH and CDR2 LQKENI. Trimming removed 8 bases at V and 3 bases at J, with 15 bases between. This CDR3 has 14 residues.

This clonotype was detected a few times. This chain joins TRBV4-1 and TRBJ2-4; D not resolved. CDR1 and CDR2 from the germline V gene are MGHRA and YSYEKL. The length of the CDR3 is 16 residues. Trimming took 0 bases from V and 5 from J, leaving 14 bases between them. The CDR3 loop is CASSQELRPRENIQYF. The CDR3 nucleotides read TGCGCCAGCAGCCAAGAACTCCGCCCCCGGGAAAACATTCAGTACTTC.

This clonotype was counted at least ten times. The rearrangement uses TRBV20-1 and TRBJ1-1; weak D call: TRBD1 (5 bases). V shed 6 bases and J shed 0 bases, with 11 bases lying between them. The germline CDR1 and CDR2 sequences are DFQATT and SNEGSKA (reference sequence). The CDR3 runs 13 residues. The CDR3 here is CSAGRTVNTEAFF. The CDR3 region has the DNA TGCAGTGCGGGACGGACGGTGAACACTGAAGCTTTCTTT.

This clonotype has a handful of counts. The V and J genes are TRBV20-1 and TRBJ2-3, with a weak D call TRBD2 (5 bases). Germline V gives CDR1 DFQATT, CDR2 SNEGSKA (reference sequence). Trimming took 0 bases from V and 1 from J, leaving 14 bases between them. There are 16 residues in the CDR3. CDR3 amino acids: CSARDRRGLRTDTQYF. CDR3 sequence (DNA): TGCAGTGCTAGAGATCGCCGCGGACTCCGCACAGATACGCAGTATTTT.

This chain connects TRBV9 to TRBJ2-7, with D unresolved. Germline CDR1 is SGDLS and CDR2 is YYNGEE. The CDR3 loop spans 14 amino acids. The V gene lost 4 bases and the J gene lost 5 bases, with 16 bases spanning the gap. The CDR3 coding sequence is TGTGCCAGCAGCCCTCGTGTCGGCCAGCACGAGCAGTACTTC. Its protein product is CASSPRVGQHEQYF.

Turning to this clonotype: The junction does not match germline at one end; this may be a read error. The chain is built from TRBV19 and TRBJ2-6; the D gene is possibly TRBD1 (5 bases). There are 19 residues in the CDR3. Germline V CDR1 and CDR2: LNHDA, SQIVND (reference sequence). The CDR3 loop reads CASRDRGRSLVSGANVLTF. The CDR3 DNA sequence: TGTGCCAGTAGAGATAGAGGACGGTCCTTAGTTTCTGGGGCCAATGTCCTGACTTTC.

The sample holds a few counts of this clonotype. This chain uses TRBV5-1 with TRBJ2-3; TRBD1 might be the D (6 bases). The V end was cut by 4 bases, the J end by 4 bases, with 13 bases between. CDR3 size: 14 residues. From germline, CDR1 is SGHRS and CDR2 YFSETQ. Here the CDR3 DNA reads TGCGCCAGCAGCCCCCTTTACAGGGCAGATACGCAGTATTTT. It is translated as CASSPLYRADTQYF.

The sample holds a few counts of this clonotype. The chain carries TRBV10-3 and TRBJ2-7, with 8 bases identical to TRBD1. With V trimmed by 2 bases and J by 3 bases, 0 bases remained unmatched. CDR3 size: 13 residues. Looked up from germline, CDR1 is ENHRY and CDR2 is SYGVKD. CDR3 in DNA: TGTGCCATCAGTGAGGGACAGGGCTACGAGCAGTACTTC. It yields the protein CAISEGQGYEQYF.

CDR3 protein: CASTPGTVTYNEQFF. The CDR3 coding sequence is TGCGCCAGCACGCCCGGGACGGTGACCTACAATGAGCAGTTCTTC. The chain is built from TRBV5-1 and TRBJ2-1; either TRBD1 or TRBD2 may fit D (5 bases each). Germline values: CDR1 SGHRS, CDR2 YFSETQ. There are 15 residues in the CDR3. V dropped 6 bases and J dropped 2 bases, with 15 bases sitting between them.

The chain employs TRBV20-1 and TRBJ2-3; either TRBD1 or TRBD2 may supply D (5 bases each). The CDR3 covers 17 residues. Germline V gives CDR1 DFQATT, CDR2 SNEGSKA (reference sequence). V gave up 0 bases and J gave up 2 bases, with 18 bases separating them. The DNA of the CDR3 is TGCAGTGCTAGAGATTACGTTGTCGGGGCAGTCACAGATACGCAGTATTTT. Translation gives CSARDYVVGAVTDTQYF.

The genes are TRBV7-2 and TRBJ2-3, with 15 positions matching TRBD2. With V trimmed by 1 base and J by 7 bases, 3 bases remained unmatched. This CDR3 spans 16 amino acids. The germline V gene encodes CDR1 SGHTA and CDR2 FQGNSA. CDR3 nucleotide sequence: TGTGCCAGCAGCTTAGTGGGGACTAGCGGGAGGAATACGCAGTATTTT. Residues: CASSLVGTSGRNTQYF.

This clonotype was detected only a few times. The CDR3 loop is CASSLAGIRSGYEQYF. The CDR3 region has the DNA TGTGCCAGCAGCTTAGCCGGAATCAGGAGCGGCTACGAGCAGTACTTC. This chain uses TRBV7-6 with TRBJ2-7; maybe TRBD2 (5 bases). The V and J ends lost 0 bases and 3 bases respectively, with 15 bases between them. This CDR3 is 16 amino acids long. Germline V gene sequence: CDR1 SGHVS, CDR2 FNYEAQ.

This clonotype turned up a few times. This chain joins TRBV4-3 and TRBJ1-1; TRBD1 is a possible D gene (6 bases). CDR3 size: 15 residues. Germline values: CDR1 LGHNA, CDR2 YSLEER. Trimming pared 2 bases from V and 0 bases from J, leaving 10 bases between. The CDR3 sequence: CASSQTGNMNTEAFF. CDR3 nucleotides: TGCGCCAGCAGCCAAACAGGGAATATGAACACTGAAGCTTTCTTT.

This clonotype was found a few times. The V and J genes are TRBV11-1 and TRBJ1-1, with a possible D match to TRBD1 (6 bases). CDR3 size: 15 residues. Trimming took 2 bases from V and 3 from J, leaving 13 bases between them. CDR1 SGHAT and CDR2 FQDESV come from the germline V gene (reference sequence). As DNA, the CDR3 is TGTGCCAGCAGCTTAACGGGGGGCAGAGACACTGAAGCTTTCTTT. Translating it yields CASSLTGGRDTEAFF.

The V and J genes are TRBV28 and TRBJ2-7; 9 bases are a match to TRBD2. CDR1 is MDHEN, CDR2 SYDVKM, per germline. This CDR3 region has 15 residues. The V gene end was trimmed by 1 base and the J gene end by 5 bases; junction bases not matched to a gene: 6. The CDR3 DNA follows: TGTGCCAGCAGTTTATTGGTAGCGGGAGACCACGAGCAGTACTTC. This translates into CASSLLVAGDHEQYF.

This clonotype showed up just a few times. The V and J genes are TRBV7-2 and TRBJ1-5, with D unclear. Trimming removed 5 bases at V and 5 bases at J, with 13 bases between. CDR1 SGHTA and CDR2 FQGNSA come from the germline V gene. CDR3 length: 14 amino acids. CDR3 bases: TGTGCCAGCAGCCCCGACATAGGTGATCAGCCCCAGCATTTT. It translates to CASSPDIGDQPQHF.

The CDR3 nucleotides read TGTGCCAGCAGCTTAGAATCATGGGCGGGATTGGGCAATGAGCAGTTCTTC. Translated: CASSLESWAGLGNEQFF. V is TRBV11-2 and J is TRBJ2-1; a possible D gene is TRBD2 (6 bases). V lost 0 bases and J 6 bases, leaving 18 bases between the germline ends. The CDR3 runs 17 residues. Germline V gene data show CDR1 as SGHAT and CDR2 as FQNNGV.

The V gene is TRBV5-1, the J gene TRBJ2-1, with 15 bases that match TRBD2. CDR1 SGHRS and CDR2 YFSETQ come from the germline V gene. With 1 base clipped from V and 0 bases from J, the junction kept 8 bases outside the gene matches. The CDR3 runs 20 residues. CDR3 sequence: CASSLISGLAGGSSYNEQFF. The CDR3 DNA is TGCGCCAGCAGCTTGATATCGGGACTAGCGGGAGGCAGCTCCTACAATGAGCAGTTCTTC.

The chain links TRBV5-1 to TRBJ2-3; tentatively, D is TRBD1 or TRBD2 (5 bases each). Germline V lookup: CDR1 SGHRS, CDR2 YFSETQ. The CDR3 covers 15 residues. Between the trimmed V and J ends, which lost 1 base and 6 bases, there was a span of 15 bases. The CDR3 DNA follows: TGCGCCAGCAGCTTGTGGGGACCAACAGCCGATACGCAGTATTTT. It is translated as CASSLWGPTADTQYF.

V is TRBV14 and J is TRBJ2-5; D is tentatively TRBD1 or TRBD2 (5 bases each). Germline CDR1 reads SGHDN; CDR2 reads FVKESK. The CDR3 extends over 15 amino acids. The ends were cut back, 1 base at V and 10 bases at J, with 19 bases in the middle. CDR3: CASSQAGTAIKIQYF. CDR3 nucleotide sequence: TGTGCCAGCAGCCAAGCCGGGACCGCAATAAAAATCCAGTACTTC.

V is TRBV4-3 and J is TRBJ2-7; D might be TRBD1 (7 bases). The V and J ends lost 0 bases and 2 bases respectively, with 14 bases between them. The CDR3 length is 16 residues. Germline CDR1 and CDR2: LGHNA and YSLEER. Here the CDR3 DNA reads TGCGCCAGCAGCCAAGATAGGCAGGGGGGACCCTACGAGCAGTACTTC. Encoded protein: CASSQDRQGGPYEQYF.